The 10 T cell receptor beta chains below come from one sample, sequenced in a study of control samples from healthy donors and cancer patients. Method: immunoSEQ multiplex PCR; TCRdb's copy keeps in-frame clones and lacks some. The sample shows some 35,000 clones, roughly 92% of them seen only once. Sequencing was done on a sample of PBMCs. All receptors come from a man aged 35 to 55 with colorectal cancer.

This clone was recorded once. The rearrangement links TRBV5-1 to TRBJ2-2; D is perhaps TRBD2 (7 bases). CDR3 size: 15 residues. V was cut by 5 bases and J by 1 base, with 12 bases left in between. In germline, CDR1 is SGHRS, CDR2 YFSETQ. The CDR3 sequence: CASRPGGQNTGELFF. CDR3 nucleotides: TGCGCCAGCAGACCGGGGGGCCAGAACACCGGGGAGCTGTTTTTT.

This CDR3 reads CASRKQGNEKLFF. The CDR3, as DNA: TGTGCCAGCAGAAAACAGGGGAATGAAAAACTGTTTTTT. V is TRBV6-5 and J is TRBJ1-4, with 7 bases lining up with TRBD1. The trim removed 6 bases at V and 5 bases at J, leaving 3 bases unmatched. CDR1 MNHEY and CDR2 SVGAGI come from the germline V gene. The CDR3 loop spans 13 amino acids.

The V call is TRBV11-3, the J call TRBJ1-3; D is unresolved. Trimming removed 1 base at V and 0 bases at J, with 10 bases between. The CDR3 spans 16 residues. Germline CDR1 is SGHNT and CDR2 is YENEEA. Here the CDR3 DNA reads TGTGCCAGCAGCTTAGTCGGAGGTTCCTCTGGAAACACCATATATTTT. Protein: CASSLVGGSSGNTIYF. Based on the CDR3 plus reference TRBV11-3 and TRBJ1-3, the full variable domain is EAGVVQSPRYKIIEKKQPVAFWCNPISGHNTLYWYLQNLGQGPELLIRYENEEAVDDSQLPKDRFSAERLKGVDSTLKIQPAELGDSAVYLCASSLVGGSSGNTIYFGEGSWLTVV.

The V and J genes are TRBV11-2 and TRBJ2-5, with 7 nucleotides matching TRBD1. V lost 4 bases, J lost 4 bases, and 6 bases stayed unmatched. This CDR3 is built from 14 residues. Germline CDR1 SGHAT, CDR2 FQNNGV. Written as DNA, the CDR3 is TGTGCCAGCAGCTACAGGGGTCAAGGAGAGACCCAGTACTTC. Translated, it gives CASSYRGQGETQYF.

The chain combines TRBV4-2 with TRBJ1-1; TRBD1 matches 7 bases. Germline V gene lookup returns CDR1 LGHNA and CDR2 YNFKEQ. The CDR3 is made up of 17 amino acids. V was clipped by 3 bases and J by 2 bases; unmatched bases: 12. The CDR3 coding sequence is TGTGCCAGCAGCCAGGACCTACTCAGGGGGACTAACACTGAAGCTTTCTTT. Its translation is CASSQDLLRGTNTEAFF.

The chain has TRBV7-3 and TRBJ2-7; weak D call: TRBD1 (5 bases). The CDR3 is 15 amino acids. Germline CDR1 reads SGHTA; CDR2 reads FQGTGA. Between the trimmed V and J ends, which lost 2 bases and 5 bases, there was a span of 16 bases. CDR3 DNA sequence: TGTGCCAGCAGCTTAGCCAAGGGGCTCGGCCACGAGCAGTACTTC. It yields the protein CASSLAKGLGHEQYF.

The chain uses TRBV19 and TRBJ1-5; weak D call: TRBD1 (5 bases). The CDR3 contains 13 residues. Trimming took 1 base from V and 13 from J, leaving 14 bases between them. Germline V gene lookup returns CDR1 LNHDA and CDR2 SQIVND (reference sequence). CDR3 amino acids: CASSIAIDSRQHF. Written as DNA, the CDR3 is TGTGCCAGTAGTATAGCTATCGACAGCAGGCAGCATTTT.

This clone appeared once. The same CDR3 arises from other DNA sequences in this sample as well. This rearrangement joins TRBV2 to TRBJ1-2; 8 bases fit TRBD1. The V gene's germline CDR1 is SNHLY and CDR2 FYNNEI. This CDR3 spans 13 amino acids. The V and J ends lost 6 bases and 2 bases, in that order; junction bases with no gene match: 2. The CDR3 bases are TGTGCCAGCAGCAGACAGGGGAACTATGGCTACACCTTC. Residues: CASSRQGNYGYTF.

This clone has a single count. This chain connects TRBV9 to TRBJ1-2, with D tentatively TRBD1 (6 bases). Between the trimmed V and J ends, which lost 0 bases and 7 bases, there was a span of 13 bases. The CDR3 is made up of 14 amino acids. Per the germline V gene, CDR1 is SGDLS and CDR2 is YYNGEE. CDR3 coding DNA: TGTGCCAGCAGCGTAGAGCCGGGGGCGGGTGGCTACACCTTC. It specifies CASSVEPGAGGYTF.

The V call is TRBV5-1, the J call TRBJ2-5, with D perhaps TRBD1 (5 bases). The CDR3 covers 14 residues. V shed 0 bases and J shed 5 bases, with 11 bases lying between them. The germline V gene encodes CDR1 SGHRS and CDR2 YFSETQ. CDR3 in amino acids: CASSLGRARETQYF. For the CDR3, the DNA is TGCGCCAGCAGCTTGGGCAGGGCCCGGGAGACCCAGTACTTC.